Below, one T cell receptor beta chain is given with its context. Its antigen is as yet unknown. The repertoire was sequenced with immunoSEQ multiplex PCR; TCRdb's copy has only in-frame clones and lacks some. This repertoire shows 450,000 to 550,000 clones, 80% to 90% found once; its top ten account for 1.5% to 2%. The source of the sample is a study of Ad26.COV2.S vaccination and SARS-CoV-2 variants. Study observations and caveats: Vaccine and placebo groups showed comparable non-spike TCR breadth. The TCR-based breadth and depth measures might underestimate overall T cell responses.

Per the germline V gene, CDR1 is MNHEY and CDR2 is SMNVEV (reference sequence). The CDR3 length is 15 residues. V was clipped by 3 bases and J by 4 bases, with 13 bases between them. As to treatment: 19 received Ad26.COV2.S at low or high dose, single or two shots; about 5 received placebo; per-sample allocation not given. The samples date from day 63 after the first vaccine or placebo injection. An adult donor aged 18-55 years was enrolled in Boston. The chain recombines TRBV27 with TRBJ1-5; no definite D call. The sample was peripheral blood, taken in a trial of Ad26.COV2.S vaccine versus placebo. This clonotype was sampled from a person aged 18 to 65 who received the Ad26.COV2.S COVID-19 vaccine or a placebo. CDR3 residues: CASSFPTMGNQPQHF. CDR3 coding DNA: TGTGCCAGCAGTTTTCCGACGATGGGGAATCAGCCCCAGCATTTT.